What follows are 30 T cell receptor beta chains derived from one specimen sequenced in a study of blood T cell repertoires in COVID-19 (dated by TCRdb to the early 2020s). The library was produced with the immunoSEQ multiplex PCR assay. The source is immuneACCESS, and TCRdb retained only in-frame sequences with V and J called. Part of the clones is not carried over; for the studies checked, unresolved V genes explain less than half of this, and the remainder is unexplained. This sample is represented by about 480,000 clones; approximately 90% of them were singletons. 10% to 15% of the sample goes to the ten largest clones. What was sequenced was peripheral blood. Receptors originate from a woman aged 50 to 60 with COVID-19, enrolled during active disease.

J is TRBJ1-5 and V is TRBV19; D gene ambiguous. V was clipped by 3 bases and J by 7 bases, with 7 bases between them. Germline V gives CDR1 LNHDA, CDR2 SQIVND (reference sequence). This CDR3 is 12 amino acids long. The CDR3 region has the DNA TGTGCCAGTAGTATTCTGGGCCAGCCCCAGCATTTT. This encodes CASSILGQPQHF.

This sequence joins TRBV19 and TRBJ1-1, with 8 bases that match TRBD1. The CDR3 length is 15 residues. V shed 5 bases and J 4 bases; nucleotides not matched to a gene: 9. Germline CDR1 LNHDA, CDR2 SQIVND (reference sequence). The CDR3 loop reads CASSLYGQGGTEAFF. The CDR3 DNA is TGTGCCAGTAGTCTTTACGGACAGGGCGGCACTGAAGCTTTCTTT.

The chain couples TRBV5-1 to TRBJ2-5, with 11 nucleotides matching TRBD2. The CDR3 is made up of 16 amino acids. Germline-derived CDR1 and CDR2 are SGHRS and YFSETQ. V dropped 0 bases and J dropped 5; count of bases not matched to a gene: 6. The CDR3 reads CASSLAIAGGLETQYF. CDR3 coding DNA: TGCGCCAGCAGCTTGGCGATAGCGGGGGGGCTGGAGACCCAGTACTTC.

The chain combines TRBV18 with TRBJ2-3, with 13 bases fitting TRBD2. In germline, CDR1 is KGHSH, CDR2 LQKENI. V shed 3 bases and J 2 bases; nucleotides not matched to a gene: 2. This CDR3 spans 16 amino acids. CDR3 bases: TGTGCCAGCTCACCTGGACTAGCGGGGGCCACAGATACGCAGTATTTT. Translated: CASSPGLAGATDTQYF.

DNA of the CDR3: TGCGCCAGCAGCCTTTCCGGGACAGGGGGCTACGAGCAGTACTTC. As protein: CASSLSGTGGYEQYF. The chain has TRBV4-1 and TRBJ2-7, with 11 positions matching TRBD1. The germline V gene has CDR1 MGHRA and CDR2 YSYEKL. J lost 3 bases, V lost 4 bases, and 5 bases had no gene match. This CDR3 region has 15 residues.

The chain carries TRBV10-1 and TRBJ2-1; 11 bases are a match to TRBD1. The germline gives CDR1 WNHNN, CDR2 SYGVQD (reference sequence). This CDR3 spans 18 amino acids. With V trimmed by 8 bases and J by 3 bases, 15 bases remained unmatched. The DNA of the CDR3 is TGCGCCAGCTCTGATGGGACAGGGGGGTTCGGGTACTACAATGAGCAGTTCTTC. Its protein product is CASSDGTGGFGYYNEQFF.

This clone was seen ten or more times. This rearrangement joins TRBV3-1 (or the pseudogene TRBV3-2) to TRBJ2-1, with TRBD1 matching 8 bases. Germline CDR1 and CDR2: LGHDT and YNNKEL (reference sequence). V gave up 1 base and J gave up 4 bases; unmatched junction bases: 9. CDR3 length: 17 amino acids. This CDR3 is CASSQVYAGGLYNEQFF. The CDR3 DNA reads as TGTGCCAGCAGCCAAGTGTATGCAGGGGGCTTGTACAATGAGCAGTTCTTC.

The V and J genes are TRBV27 and TRBJ1-4, with D possibly matching TRBD1 (6 bases). The CDR3 is 15 residues long. Germline CDR1 MNHEY, CDR2 SMNVEV (reference sequence). V lost 4 bases, J lost 5 bases, and 14 bases lay in between. CDR3 loop: CASSSGGARNEKLFF. The CDR3 nucleotides read TGTGCCAGCAGTTCTGGGGGCGCGAGGAATGAAAAACTGTTTTTT.

This chain uses TRBV19 with TRBJ1-2; TRBD1 matches 9 bases. From germline, CDR1 is LNHDA and CDR2 SQIVND (reference sequence). The CDR3 extends over 17 amino acids. The V segment lost 4 bases and the J segment 8 bases; nucleotides outside the gene matches: 17. The CDR3, as DNA: TGTGCCAGTAGTACCCCGGGACAGGGAAAAAAGGGAGACGGCTACACCTTC. Translation: CASSTPGQGKKGDGYTF.

The J gene is TRBJ1-6, the V gene TRBV6-6; D ambiguous. The V gene lost 3 bases and the J gene lost 8 bases, with 11 bases spanning the gap. Germline CDR1 MNHNY, CDR2 SVGAGI (reference sequence). This CDR3 is 14 amino acids long. CDR3 loop: CASSYSGRDSPLHF. The CDR3 nucleotides read TGTGCCAGCAGTTATTCGGGGAGGGATTCACCCCTCCACTTT.

The chain carries TRBV5-6 and TRBJ1-2; TRBD1 might be the D (5 bases). The V and J ends lost 0 bases and 6 bases respectively, with 21 bases between them. The CDR3 is 17 residues long. The germline V gene has CDR1 SGHDT and CDR2 YYEEEE. For the CDR3, the DNA is TGTGCCAGCAGCTTGGCCGGGTTCCAGGGTTTCGGCGATGGCTACACCTTC. Protein sequence: CASSLAGFQGFGDGYTF.

In its sample, this clone was seen once. J is TRBJ2-1 and V is TRBV6-5, with D tentatively TRBD2 (7 bases). The germline V gene has CDR1 MNHEY and CDR2 SVGAGI. This CDR3 is built from 15 residues. V lost 7 bases to trimming and J lost 2 bases, with 15 bases between them. This CDR3 reads CASMSGRGPYNEQFF. The CDR3 nucleotides read TGTGCCAGCATGAGTGGGCGGGGGCCCTACAATGAGCAGTTCTTC.

A few counts support this clone. This chain's CDR3 is CSVQATSNQPQHF. Written as DNA, the CDR3 is TGCAGCGTTCAGGCAACTAGCAATCAGCCCCAGCATTTT. The chain has TRBV29-1 and TRBJ1-5; D is unresolved. Germline CDR1 is SQVTM and CDR2 is ANQGSEA. CDR3 length: 13 amino acids. Trimming shortened V by 5 bases and J by 0 bases, and 8 bases separated the two germline ends.

The CDR3 is CASSQEVTVSYGYTF. The CDR3 DNA sequence: TGCGCCAGCAGCCAAGAAGTAACAGTCAGCTATGGCTACACCTTC. The chain employs TRBV4-1 and TRBJ1-2; D unclear. The CDR3 is made up of 15 amino acids. Trimming removed 0 bases from V and 4 bases from J, with 12 bases in between. Looked up from germline, CDR1 is MGHRA and CDR2 is YSYEKL.

The chain uses TRBV12-3 or TRBV12-4 and TRBJ1-2, with D uncertain. V was pared by 6 bases and J by 7 bases, with 15 bases between. The CDR3 is 13 residues long. CDR3 nucleotide sequence: TGTGCCAGCAGCCAGACTCCGAGTGGTGGCTACACCTTC. Translating it yields CASSQTPSGGYTF.

The CDR3 sequence: CASSTDSGFKEAFF. CDR3 nucleotides: TGTGCCAGCAGTACGGACAGTGGCTTTAAGGAAGCTTTCTTT. This sequence joins TRBV6-5 and TRBJ1-1; TRBD1 might be the D (6 bases). CDR1 and CDR2 (germline): MNHEY, SVGAGI. Trimming took 5 bases from V and 8 from J, leaving 18 bases between them. The CDR3 runs to 14 residues.

This sequence joins TRBV11-2 and TRBJ2-4, with a tentative D call TRBD2 (6 bases). With 5 bases removed from V and 0 bases from J, the gap between germline ends came to 11 bases. The germline V gene encodes CDR1 SGHAT and CDR2 FQNNGV. The CDR3 has 15 residues. The DNA for the CDR3 is TGTGCCAGCAGCCAGCAGGGACTAGCCAAAAACATTCAGTACTTC. Protein product: CASSQQGLAKNIQYF.

V is TRBV18 and J is TRBJ1-5, with a weak D call TRBD1 (5 bases). Looked up from germline, CDR1 is KGHSH and CDR2 is LQKENI. The CDR3 spans 14 residues. V lost 3 bases, J lost 14 bases, and 20 bases lay in between. The chain's CDR3 is CASSPEAGGLGKHF. For the CDR3, the DNA is TGTGCCAGCTCACCCGAGGCCGGGGGACTCGGAAAGCATTTT.

The gene calls are TRBV24-1 and TRBJ1-2; D is unresolved. There are 14 residues in the CDR3. The V gene lost 3 bases and the J gene lost 4 bases, with 11 bases spanning the gap. Germline CDR1 is KGHDR and CDR2 is SFDVKD. This CDR3 is CATSDEAELYGYTF. The CDR3 nucleotides read TGTGCCACCAGTGATGAGGCGGAGCTCTATGGCTACACCTTC.

CDR3 nucleotide sequence: TGTGCCAGCAGCTTAGATTCGGCAGGGGCCGGTAACTATGGCTACACCTTC. It translates to CASSLDSAGAGNYGYTF. V usage is TRBV7-9 and J usage is TRBJ1-2, with D perhaps matching TRBD1 (6 bases). The CDR3 is 17 residues long. From germline, CDR1 is SEHNR and CDR2 FQNEAQ (reference sequence). Between the trimmed V and J ends, which lost 1 base and 1 base, there was a span of 16 bases.

The chain has TRBV7-9 and TRBJ1-1; no clear D. Germline-derived CDR1 and CDR2 are SEHNR and FQNEAQ (reference sequence). CDR3 size: 12 residues. V gave up 2 bases and J gave up 8 bases, with 9 bases separating them. The DNA of the CDR3 is TGTGCCAGCAGCTTAATGGCCGGGGAAGCTTTCTTT. This translates into CASSLMAGEAFF.

The CDR3 sequence: CASSPRSWDSLNGYTF. As DNA, the CDR3 is TGTGCCAGCAGCCCTCGTAGTTGGGACAGCCTGAATGGCTACACCTTC. J is TRBJ1-2 and V is TRBV7-9; 7 bases map to TRBD1. The J segment lost 6 bases and the V segment lost 5 bases, leaving 15 bases of the junction unmatched. The germline CDR1 and CDR2 sequences are SEHNR and FQNEAQ (reference sequence). This CDR3 region has 16 residues.

The chain carries TRBV11-3 and TRBJ2-1; TRBD2 is a possible D gene (6 bases). Trimming took 0 bases from V and 1 from J, leaving 10 bases between them. CDR3 size: 16 residues. The germline gives CDR1 SGHNT, CDR2 YENEEA. The CDR3 DNA reads TGTGCCAGCAGCTTAGACTCGAGCGGGTCCTACAATGAGCAGTTCTTC. Amino acids: CASSLDSSGSYNEQFF.

The chain carries TRBV3-1 (or the pseudogene TRBV3-2) and TRBJ2-2; D uncertain. Germline V lookup: CDR1 LGHDT, CDR2 YNNKEL (reference sequence). This CDR3 has 16 amino acids. V was pared by 7 bases and J by 0 bases, with 15 bases between. The DNA for the CDR3 is TGTGCCAGCACTCGCGGCGGTATCGCGAACACCGGGGAGCTGTTTTTT. Protein: CASTRGGIANTGELFF.

The rearrangement joins TRBV29-1 to TRBJ2-2; a weak D match, TRBD2 (5 bases). The CDR3 has 13 residues. In germline, CDR1 is SQVTM, CDR2 ANQGSEA. The germline V and J ends were trimmed by 4 bases and 4 bases, with 10 bases remaining between them. CDR3 in amino acids: CSVGLRATGELFF. The CDR3 DNA follows: TGCAGCGTTGGTTTGAGGGCCACCGGGGAGCTGTTTTTT.

The V call is TRBV7-9, the J call TRBJ2-3; maybe TRBD1 (5 bases). This CDR3 contains 16 residues. The V gene's germline CDR1 is SEHNR and CDR2 FQNEAQ (reference sequence). The germline V and J ends were trimmed by 5 bases and 2 bases, with 17 bases remaining between them. Here the CDR3 DNA reads TGTGCCAGCAGCCCGTGGACATTCCCACACACAGATACGCAGTATTTT. The encoded protein is CASSPWTFPHTDTQYF.

The V call is TRBV5-4, the J call TRBJ2-3; TRBD1 is a possible D gene (6 bases). V lost 4 bases to trimming and J lost 4 bases, with 10 bases between them. Germline assignment: CDR1 SGHNT and CDR2 YYREEE (reference sequence). There are 13 residues in the CDR3. The CDR3 DNA follows: TGTGCCAGCAGCGCCGCAGGGGCAGATACGCAGTATTTT. This sequence encodes CASSAAGADTQYF.

This clone has more than one count but fewer than ten. The J gene is TRBJ1-6, the V gene TRBV2; 8 bases align to TRBD1. The germline V gene encodes CDR1 SNHLY and CDR2 FYNNEI. The CDR3 extends over 14 amino acids. V shed 4 bases, J shed 10 bases, and the junction held 6 bases outside the gene matches. The CDR3 here is CASSGETGESPLHF. The DNA for the CDR3 is TGTGCCAGCAGTGGCGAGACAGGGGAATCACCCCTCCACTTT. The variable domain in full, with the rest retrieved from reference TRBV2 and TRBJ1-6, is EPEVTQTPSHQVTQMGQEVILRCVPISNHLYFYWYRQILGQKVEFLVSFYNNEISEKSEIFDDQFSVERPDGSNFTLKIRSTKLEDSAMYFCASSGETGESPLHFGNGTRLTVT.

The genes are TRBV12-3 or TRBV12-4 and TRBJ1-1, with D possibly being TRBD1 (5 bases). V gave up 4 bases and J gave up 8 bases, with 11 bases separating them. CDR3 length: 12 amino acids. DNA of the CDR3: TGTGCCAGCAGTTCCCGACAGACAGAAGCTTTCTTT. It codes for CASSSRQTEAFF.

The CDR3: CASSEAPSSASGYETQYF. The CDR3 bases are TGTGCCAGCAGTGAAGCCCCCTCGTCGGCCAGCGGTTACGAGACCCAGTACTTC. V and J are TRBV6-1 and TRBJ2-5, with D possibly matching TRBD2 (5 bases). CDR3 size: 18 residues. Germline V CDR1 and CDR2: MNHNS, SASEGT. Trimming stripped 0 bases from V and 5 bases from J, with 22 bases between.